Each of the 14 T cell receptor beta chains below was sequenced from the same sample in a study of radiotherapy plus CTLA-4 blockade in lung cancer. TCRdb keeps only in-frame clones here, not all; method: immunoSEQ multiplex PCR. In the table there are about 80,000 clones, about four fifths of which are singletons. Sequenced material: peripheral blood, taken from a patient treated with radiotherapy plus ipilimumab. The receptors stem from a human donor with non-small cell lung cancer whose response to radiotherapy plus ipilimumab could not be evaluated. Some clones in this sample may be carry-over from other donors' samples.

This clone was seen only a few times. The chain combines TRBV5-4 with TRBJ1-1; D perhaps matches TRBD1 (6 bases). CDR3 length: 15 residues. Germline lookup yields CDR1 SGHNT and CDR2 YYREEE (reference sequence). Trimming pared 4 bases from V and 6 bases from J, leaving 19 bases between. The CDR3 nucleotides read TGTGCCAGCAGCCCCCGACAGGTGGCCTTCCCTGAAGCTTTCTTT. Protein sequence: CASSPRQVAFPEAFF.

The chain is built from TRBV18 and TRBJ1-1; 9 bases line up with TRBD1. V was clipped by 3 bases and J by 0 bases; unmatched bases: 2. The CDR3 runs to 15 residues. The germline V gene encodes CDR1 KGHSH and CDR2 LQKENI. This chain's CDR3 is CASSPGQGMNTEAFF. CDR3 coding DNA: TGTGCCAGCTCACCGGGACAGGGCATGAACACTGAAGCTTTCTTT. Supplemented by reference TRBV18 and TRBJ1-1, the full variable domain reads NAGVMQNPRHLVRRRGQEARLRCSPMKGHSHVYWYRQLPEEGLKFMVYLQKENIIDESGMPKERFSAEFPKEGPSILRIQQVVRGDSAAYFCASSPGQGMNTEAFFGQGTRLTVV.

This clone has a handful of counts. This chain connects TRBV5-8 to TRBJ2-7; 10 bases match TRBD2. Germline V lookup: CDR1 SGHTS, CDR2 YDEGEE. CDR3 length equals 15 residues. V was clipped by 4 bases and J by 5 bases; unmatched bases: 9. The CDR3 region has the DNA TGTGCCAGCAGCAAAAGCGGGGGGGCCGGGAACGAGCAGTACTTC. Translating gives CASSKSGGAGNEQYF.

The chain employs TRBV5-6 and TRBJ1-4; a weak D match, TRBD1 (5 bases). V gave up 7 bases and J gave up 4 bases, with 17 bases separating them. Germline values: CDR1 SGHDT, CDR2 YYEEEE. CDR3 length equals 15 residues. CDR3 sequence (DNA): TGTGCCAGCTATCGCGCCGGGACTATTAATGAAAAACTGTTTTTT. Encoded protein: CASYRAGTINEKLFF.

This clone has only one observation. An end of the junction differs from the germline gene, which may be a read error. The J gene is TRBJ1-6, the V gene TRBV28; no firm D call. CDR1 and CDR2 (germline): MDHEN, SYDVKM. The CDR3 spans 12 residues. CDR3 nucleotide sequence: TGTGCCAGCAGAAATCTGGAGAACCCACCAGATTTT. Protein sequence: CASRNLENPPDF.

A few counts support this clone. The chain links TRBV4-1 to TRBJ1-4; D may be TRBD1 (5 bases). The germline V gene encodes CDR1 MGHRA and CDR2 YSYEKL. The CDR3 loop spans 14 amino acids. V gave up 3 bases and J gave up 6 bases, with 11 bases separating them. The CDR3 bases are TGCGCCAGCAGCCAGCGGGGGGTTGATGAAAAACTGTTTTTT. Its translation: CASSQRGVDEKLFF.

This rearrangement joins TRBV19 to TRBJ1-4; TRBD1 might be the D (6 bases). The V end was cut by 5 bases, the J end by 1 base, with 11 bases between. In germline, CDR1 is LNHDA, CDR2 SQIVND (reference sequence). The CDR3 consists of 15 residues. The CDR3 region has the DNA TGTGCCAGTAGTCTACGGACAGTAACTAATGAAAAACTGTTTTTT. Encoded protein: CASSLRTVTNEKLFF.

J is TRBJ1-5 and V is TRBV19; TRBD1 aligns across 8 bases. This CDR3 contains 14 residues. J was trimmed by 3 bases and V by 10 bases; bases with no gene match: 8. Germline CDR1 and CDR2: LNHDA and SQIVND (reference sequence). CDR3 DNA: TGTGCCACCAACGGGGACAGGATCAATCAGCCCCAGCATTTT. It translates to CATNGDRINQPQHF.

The rearrangement links TRBV6-1 to TRBJ1-2, with D tentatively TRBD1 (5 bases). From germline, CDR1 is MNHNS and CDR2 SASEGT. The V gene lost 8 bases and the J gene lost 8 bases, with 18 bases spanning the gap. The CDR3 contains 13 residues. The CDR3 sequence: CASQEAGPLGYTF. The CDR3 DNA follows: TGTGCCAGCCAAGAGGCAGGGCCCTTAGGCTACACCTTC.

The V and J genes are TRBV9 and TRBJ2-1; TRBD2 matches at 12 bases. The CDR3 length is 17 residues. Germline V gene data show CDR1 as SGDLS and CDR2 as YYNGEE. Losses at the gene ends were 4 bases for V and 7 bases for J; bases not matched to a gene: 12. The CDR3 DNA is TGTGCCAGCAGCCCATGGGCTAGCGGGGGGGCCGGAAATGAGCAGTTCTTC. As protein: CASSPWASGGAGNEQFF.

This clone came up once. CDR3 nucleotide sequence: TGCGCCAGCAACCTAGGCAGGGGGGTATCCTACGAGCAGTACTTC. As protein: CASNLGRGVSYEQYF. This sequence joins TRBV4-1 and TRBJ2-7; perhaps TRBD1 as D (7 bases). V lost 7 bases, J lost 1 base, and 17 bases lay in between. From germline, CDR1 is MGHRA and CDR2 YSYEKL. This CDR3 comprises 15 residues.

This chain uses TRBV28 with TRBJ1-5; D might be TRBD1 (5 bases). Germline CDR1 is MDHEN and CDR2 is SYDVKM. The V and J ends lost 1 base and 2 bases respectively, with 15 bases between them. The CDR3 consists of 17 residues. For the CDR3, the DNA is TGTGCCAGCAGTTTATCCTCAGGGTTCTTGGGCAATCAGCCCCAGCATTTT. Translating it yields CASSLSSGFLGNQPQHF.

V and J are TRBV29-1 and TRBJ2-7; 7 positions match TRBD1. Trimming cost V 4 bases and J 3 bases; bases outside gene matches: 6. The length of the CDR3 is 13 residues. Germline values: CDR1 SQVTM, CDR2 ANQGSEA. CDR3 region: CSVAAGGYYEQYF. The DNA for the CDR3 is TGCAGCGTTGCGGCAGGGGGATACTACGAGCAGTACTTC.

This chain links TRBV5-1 with TRBJ1-2, with 7 nucleotides matching TRBD1. The CDR3 spans 14 residues. J was trimmed by 3 bases and V by 6 bases; bases with no gene match: 8. Germline V lookup: CDR1 SGHRS, CDR2 YFSETQ. The CDR3: CASNTAGTDYGYTF. CDR3 coding DNA: TGCGCCAGCAACACCGCCGGGACAGACTATGGCTACACCTTC. The variable domain in full, with the rest retrieved from reference TRBV5-1 and TRBJ1-2, is KAGVTQTPRYLIKTRGQQVTLSCSPISGHRSVSWYQQTPGQGLQFLFEYFSETQRNKGNFPGRFSGRQFSNSRSEMNVSTLELGDSALYLCASNTAGTDYGYTFGSGTRLTVV.